This T cell receptor beta chain was obtained from a study of blood T cell repertoires in COVID-19. This clone was seen more than once but under ten times. Libraries were prepared by immunoSEQ multiplex PCR; TCRdb keeps only in-frame clonotypes and omits some of them. The sample records fewer than 80,000 clones, 80% being singletons. V dropped 2 bases and J dropped 5; count of bases not matched to a gene: 5. CDR1 is SGHRS, CDR2 YFSETQ, per germline. The CDR3 contains 14 residues. The rearrangement links TRBV5-1 to TRBJ2-7; TRBD1 agrees at 9 bases. The sample taken for sequencing was peripheral blood. The receptor was derived from a human donor in a cohort sampled during active COVID-19. DNA for the CDR3: TGCGCCAGCAGCTTACAGGGGGCCCTGGACGAGCAGTACTTC. Translating gives CASSLQGALDEQYF.